The rows below give T cell receptor beta chains drawn from one sample of a study of beta chain features in type 1 diabetes. Produced via immunoSEQ multiplex PCR; TCRdb's table is partial and in-frame only. The table lists 500,000 to 800,000 clones, about an eighth of them singletons, with 0.095% to 0.15% in the top ten. The sample taken for sequencing was naive CD4+ T cells from blood. The receptors originated from a man aged 30-40 years with type 1 diabetes. The CDR3 runs from the conserved cysteine through the conserved F or W. D genes are given only for firm matches. Not all rows give a size; the values are once, few, many and, for expanded clones, a class.

v_call,clone_size,d_call,j_call,cdr3_nt,cdr3_aa
TRBV7-2,few,TRBD1,TRBJ1-5,TGTGCCAGCAGCTTCGACAGGGGAGGTCAGCCCCAGCATTTT,CASSFDRGGQPQHF
TRBV7-3,few,NA,TRBJ1-5,TGTGCCAGCAGCCCGGACAGCGATCAGCCCCAGCATTTT,CASSPDSDQPQHF
TRBV2,NA,NA,TRBJ2-1,TGTGCCAGCAGGGAGTTGTACAATGAGCAGTTCTTC,CASRELYNEQFF
TRBV7-9,few,TRBD1,TRBJ1-2,TGTGCCAGCAGCTTAGGGGACAGCCGGGGGAGCTATGGCTACACCTTC,CASSLGDSRGSYGYTF
TRBV7-2,few,NA,TRBJ2-3,TGTGCCAGCAGCTCCGGACTTAGCACAGATACGCAGTATTTT,CASSSGLSTDTQYF
TRBV5-1,few,NA,TRBJ2-1,TGCGCCAGCAGCCTGGTGGCAGGGGCGACCGATGAGCAGTTCTTC,CASSLVAGATDEQFF
TRBV29-1,NA,NA,TRBJ1-1,TGCAGCGCGCGAGGAGAAGTCAACACTGAAGCTTTCTTT,CSARGEVNTEAFF
TRBV30,NA,NA,TRBJ1-3,TGTGCCTGGAGTGGAGAAATGACTCACACGAGCTCTGGAAACACCATATATTTT,CAWSGEMTHTSSGNTIYF
TRBV11-2,NA,TRBD1,TRBJ2-5,TGTGCCAGCAGCACCGACAGGGGGCAGACCCAGTACTTC,CASSTDRGQTQYF
TRBV6-5,NA,NA,TRBJ1-5,TGTGCCAGCAGTCCAAACAGAAATCAGCCCCAGCATTTT,CASSPNRNQPQHF
TRBV28,few,NA,TRBJ1-5,TGTGCCAGCAGGAACAGAGATCAGCCCCAGCATTTT,CASRNRDQPQHF
TRBV4-1,NA,NA,TRBJ1-5,TGCGCCAGCAGCCAAGACCGAAGACGGGGCGGTAATCAGCCCCAGCATTTT,CASSQDRRRGGNQPQHF
TRBV30,NA,NA,TRBJ1-6,TGTGCCTGGGTTGGGAGCTCCTATAATTCACCCCTCCACTTT,CAWVGSSYNSPLHF
TRBV7-2,few,NA,TRBJ2-3,TGTGCCAGCAGCTTAGCCAGGCGGCTCACAGATACGCAGTATTTT,CASSLARRLTDTQYF
TRBV15,few,TRBD1,TRBJ1-2,TGTGCCACCAGCAGGAGGACAGGCTCTGACTATGGCTACACCTTC,CATSRRTGSDYGYTF
TRBV4-2,few,NA,TRBJ1-2,TGTGCCAGCAGCCAGGCCGGGAACTATGGCTACACCTTC,CASSQAGNYGYTF
TRBV11-3,NA,NA,TRBJ2-3,TGTGCCAGCAGCTGGGGCAGGAGCGATACGCAGTATTTT,CASSWGRSDTQYF
TRBV11-2,few,TRBD2,TRBJ2-1,TGTGCCAGCAGCCGCGTTCGCGGGGGACCCTACAATGAGCAGTTCTTC,CASSRVRGGPYNEQFF
TRBV4-2,NA,TRBD2,TRBJ2-5,TGTGCCAGCAGCCAAGAACTAGCGGGGGCCCAGTACTTC,CASSQELAGAQYF
TRBV7-2,few,NA,TRBJ2-3,TGTGCCAGCAGCCGTAGCGAGAATCAACCAGATACGCAGTATTTT,CASSRSENQPDTQYF
TRBV9,few,TRBD1,TRBJ1-2,TGTGCCAGCAGCGTGGAGGCAGGGGGTAACTATGGCTACACCTTC,CASSVEAGGNYGYTF
TRBV6-6,few,NA,TRBJ2-5,TGTGCCAGCAGGGGGAGGGAGACCCAGTACTTC,CASRGRETQYF
TRBV2,few,NA,TRBJ2-1,TGTGCCAGCAATTCCTACAATGAGCAGTTCTTC,CASNSYNEQFF
TRBV6-5,NA,NA,TRBJ1-6,TGTGCCAGCAGAGCCGGGACAACTAATTCACCCCTCCACTTT,CASRAGTTNSPLHF
TRBV18,NA,NA,TRBJ2-7,TGTGCCAGCTCTCGGGATATGGCAGGGTACGAGCAGTACTTC,CASSRDMAGYEQYF
TRBV6-6,NA,NA,TRBJ1-1,TGTGCCAGCAGTTACTCGGGGGCCTCCGAAGCTTTCTTT,CASSYSGASEAFF
TRBV5-4,NA,NA,TRBJ1-1,TGTGCCAGCAGCTTGGCCGAGAACACTGAAGCTTTCTTT,CASSLAENTEAFF
TRBV4-3,NA,NA,TRBJ2-2,TGCGCCAGCAGCTCCCAGGGTTCCGGGGAGCTGTTTTTT,CASSSQGSGELFF
TRBV7-8,NA,TRBD1,TRBJ2-5,TGTGCCAGCAGCCTCGGGACAGGGGAGACCCAGTACTTC,CASSLGTGETQYF
TRBV6-6,NA,NA,TRBJ1-5,TGTGCCAGCACCCCCGGGTTTCGCAATCAGCCCCAGCATTTT,CASTPGFRNQPQHF
TRBV19,few,TRBD1,TRBJ2-1,TGTGCCAGTAGCCGACGGGGTGACAGGGGCAACAATGAGCAGTTCTTC,CASSRRGDRGNNEQFF
TRBV11-2,NA,TRBD1,TRBJ1-6,TGTGCCAGCAGCGGACAGGGTAATTCACCCCTCCACTTT,CASSGQGNSPLHF
TRBV2,few,NA,TRBJ2-3,TGTGCCAGCCAAAACACAGATACGCAGTATTTT,CASQNTDTQYF
TRBV28,few,TRBD1,TRBJ2-7,TGTGCCAGCAGGCTGACAGGGCACGAGCAGTACTTC,CASRLTGHEQYF
TRBV5-1,NA,NA,TRBJ1-6,TGCGCCAGCAGCTTGGGTAATTCACCCCTCCACTTT,CASSLGNSPLHF
TRBV6-1,few,NA,TRBJ1-2,TGTGCCAGCAGTCAGACAGCTAACTATGGCTACACCTTC,CASSQTANYGYTF
TRBV29-1,NA,NA,TRBJ2-6,TGCAGCGTTGAAGGGGGTGGAGGGGCCAACGTCCTGACTTTC,CSVEGGGGANVLTF
TRBV5-1,NA,TRBD1,TRBJ1-2,TGCGCCAGCAGCTACGTCGGGACAGGCAGAGGGGCCGGCTACACCTTC,CASSYVGTGRGAGYTF
TRBV5-1,NA,TRBD1,TRBJ2-5,TGCGCCAGCAGACTTCAGGGGGCTGAAGAGACCCAGTACTTC,CASRLQGAEETQYF
TRBV28,NA,NA,TRBJ2-2,TGTGCCAGCAGTTTACGGGGAGGACCCTCGTTCACCGGGGAGCTGTTTTTT,CASSLRGGPSFTGELFF